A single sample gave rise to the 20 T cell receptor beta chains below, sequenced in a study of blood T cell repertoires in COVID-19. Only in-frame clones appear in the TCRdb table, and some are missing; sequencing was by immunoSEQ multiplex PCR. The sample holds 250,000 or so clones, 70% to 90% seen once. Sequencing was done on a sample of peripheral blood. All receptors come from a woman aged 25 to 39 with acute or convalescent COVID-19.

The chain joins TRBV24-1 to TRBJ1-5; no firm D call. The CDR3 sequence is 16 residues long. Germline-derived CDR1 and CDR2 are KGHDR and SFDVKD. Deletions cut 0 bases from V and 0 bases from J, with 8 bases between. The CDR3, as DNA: TGTGCCACCAGTGATTTGCTGACACATAGCAATCAGCCCCAGCATTTT. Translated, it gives CATSDLLTHSNQPQHF.

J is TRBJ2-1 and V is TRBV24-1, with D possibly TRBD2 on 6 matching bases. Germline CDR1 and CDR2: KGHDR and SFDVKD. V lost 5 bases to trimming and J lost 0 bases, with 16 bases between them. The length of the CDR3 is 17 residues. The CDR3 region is CATSGSGLHSSYNEQFF. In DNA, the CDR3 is TGTGCCACCAGTGGCTCCGGACTACATAGCTCCTACAATGAGCAGTTCTTC.

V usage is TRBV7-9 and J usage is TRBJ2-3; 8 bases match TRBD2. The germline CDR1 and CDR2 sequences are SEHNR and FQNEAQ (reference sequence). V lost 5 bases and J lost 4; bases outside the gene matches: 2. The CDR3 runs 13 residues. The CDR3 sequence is CASSRTSPDTQYF. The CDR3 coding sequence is TGTGCCAGCAGCCGGACTAGCCCAGATACGCAGTATTTT. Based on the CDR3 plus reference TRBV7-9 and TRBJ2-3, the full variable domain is DTGVSQNPRHKITKRGQNVTFRCDPISEHNRLYWYRQTLGQGPEFLTYFQNEAQLEKSRLLSDRFSAERPKGSFSTLEIQRTEQGDSAMYLCASSRTSPDTQYFGPGTRLTVL.

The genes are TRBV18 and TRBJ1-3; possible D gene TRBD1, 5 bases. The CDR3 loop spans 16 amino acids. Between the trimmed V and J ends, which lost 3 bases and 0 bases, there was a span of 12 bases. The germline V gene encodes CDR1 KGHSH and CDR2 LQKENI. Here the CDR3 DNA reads TGTGCCAGCTCACCGACAAGACAGAACTCTGGAAACACCATATATTTT. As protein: CASSPTRQNSGNTIYF.

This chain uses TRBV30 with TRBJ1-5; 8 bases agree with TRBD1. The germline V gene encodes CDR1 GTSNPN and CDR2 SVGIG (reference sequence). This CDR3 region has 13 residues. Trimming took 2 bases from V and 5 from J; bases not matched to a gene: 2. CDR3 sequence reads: CAWSMDRDQPQHF. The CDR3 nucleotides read TGTGCCTGGAGTATGGACAGGGATCAGCCCCAGCATTTT.

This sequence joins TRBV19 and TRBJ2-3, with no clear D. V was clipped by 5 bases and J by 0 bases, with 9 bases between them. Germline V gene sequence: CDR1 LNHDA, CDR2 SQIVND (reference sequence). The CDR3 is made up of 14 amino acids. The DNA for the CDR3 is TGTGCCAGTAGTCTGCGCATTAGCACAGATACGCAGTATTTT. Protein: CASSLRISTDTQYF.

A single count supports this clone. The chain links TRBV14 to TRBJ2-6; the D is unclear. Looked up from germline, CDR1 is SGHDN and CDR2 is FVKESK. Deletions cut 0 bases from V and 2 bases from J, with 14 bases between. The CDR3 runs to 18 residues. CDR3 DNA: TGTGCCAGCAGCCAAGATAGGCGTCAGGTACCTGGGGCCAACGTCCTGACTTTC. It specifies CASSQDRRQVPGANVLTF.

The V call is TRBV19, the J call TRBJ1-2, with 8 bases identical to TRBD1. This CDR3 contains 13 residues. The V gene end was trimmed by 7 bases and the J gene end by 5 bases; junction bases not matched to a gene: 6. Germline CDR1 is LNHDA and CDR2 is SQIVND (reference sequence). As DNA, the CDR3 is TGTGCCAGTAATTCCGGGACAGGATATGGCTACACCTTC. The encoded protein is CASNSGTGYGYTF.

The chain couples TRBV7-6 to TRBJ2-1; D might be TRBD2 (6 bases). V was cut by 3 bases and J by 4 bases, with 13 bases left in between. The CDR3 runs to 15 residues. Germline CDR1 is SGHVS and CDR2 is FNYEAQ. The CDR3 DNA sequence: TGTGCCAGCAGCTTGGGGTATAGCGGTTACAATGAGCAGTTCTTC. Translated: CASSLGYSGYNEQFF.

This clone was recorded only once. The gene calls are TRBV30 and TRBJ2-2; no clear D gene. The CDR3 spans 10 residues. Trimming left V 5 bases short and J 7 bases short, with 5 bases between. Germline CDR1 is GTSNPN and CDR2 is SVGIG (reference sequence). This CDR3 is CAWGRGELFF. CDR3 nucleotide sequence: TGTGCCTGGGGGCGCGGGGAGCTGTTTTTT. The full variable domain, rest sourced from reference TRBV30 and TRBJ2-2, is SQTIHQWPATLVQPVGSPLSLECTVEGTSNPNLYWYRQAAGRGLQLLFYSVGIGQISSEVPQNLSASRPQDRQFILSSKKLLLSDSGFYLCAWGRGELFFGEGSRLTVL.

CDR3: CASSLRFGGTDTQYF. The CDR3 bases are TGTGCCAGCAGTCTGCGTTTCGGGGGCACAGATACGCAGTATTTT. The V call is TRBV27, the J call TRBJ2-3; possibly TRBD2 for D (5 bases). Germline-derived CDR1 and CDR2 are MNHEY and SMNVEV (reference sequence). The ends were cut back, 5 bases at V and 1 base at J, with 13 bases in the middle. This CDR3 is 15 amino acids long.

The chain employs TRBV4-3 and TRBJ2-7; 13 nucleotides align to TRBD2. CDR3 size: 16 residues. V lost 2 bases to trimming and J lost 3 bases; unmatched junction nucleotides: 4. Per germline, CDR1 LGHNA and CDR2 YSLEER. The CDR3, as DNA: TGCGCCAGCAGCCAAAACGGACTAGCGGGAGTCTACGAGCAGTACTTC. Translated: CASSQNGLAGVYEQYF.

CDR3 nucleotide sequence: TGTGCCAGCAGCTCGGGTCAGCTCTCCCAGTACTTC. Amino acid sequence: CASSSGQLSQYF. The chain carries TRBV7-2 and TRBJ2-5; D is ambiguous. Germline lookup yields CDR1 SGHTA and CDR2 FQGNSA. The CDR3 has 12 amino acids. V was cut by 4 bases and J by 9 bases, with 12 bases left in between.

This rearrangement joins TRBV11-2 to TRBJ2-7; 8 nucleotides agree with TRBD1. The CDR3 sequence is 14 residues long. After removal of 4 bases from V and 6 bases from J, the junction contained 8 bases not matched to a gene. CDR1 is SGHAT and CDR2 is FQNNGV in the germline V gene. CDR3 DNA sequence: TGTGCCAGCAGCTCGAGGGTACAGGGGGGCGAGCAGTACTTC. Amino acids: CASSSRVQGGEQYF.

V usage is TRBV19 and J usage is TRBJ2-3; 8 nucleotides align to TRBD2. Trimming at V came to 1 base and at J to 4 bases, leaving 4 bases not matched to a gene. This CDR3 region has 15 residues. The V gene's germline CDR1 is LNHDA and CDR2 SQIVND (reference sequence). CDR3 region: CASSIAGTSSDTQYF. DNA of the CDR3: TGTGCCAGTAGTATAGCCGGGACTAGTTCAGATACGCAGTATTTT.

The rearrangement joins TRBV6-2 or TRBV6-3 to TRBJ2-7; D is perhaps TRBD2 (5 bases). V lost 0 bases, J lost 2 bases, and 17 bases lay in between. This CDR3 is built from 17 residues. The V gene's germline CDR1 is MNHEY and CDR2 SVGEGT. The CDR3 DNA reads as TGTGCCAGCAGTTACTCGCCTAGCCGAGTAGAACCCTACGAGCAGTACTTC. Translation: CASSYSPSRVEPYEQYF.

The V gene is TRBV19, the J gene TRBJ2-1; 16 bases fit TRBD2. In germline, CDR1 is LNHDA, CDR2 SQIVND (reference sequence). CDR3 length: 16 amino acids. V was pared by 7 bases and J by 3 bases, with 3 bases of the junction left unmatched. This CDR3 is CASMGLAGGVYNEQFF. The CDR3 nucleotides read TGTGCCAGTATGGGACTAGCGGGAGGGGTCTACAATGAGCAGTTCTTC.

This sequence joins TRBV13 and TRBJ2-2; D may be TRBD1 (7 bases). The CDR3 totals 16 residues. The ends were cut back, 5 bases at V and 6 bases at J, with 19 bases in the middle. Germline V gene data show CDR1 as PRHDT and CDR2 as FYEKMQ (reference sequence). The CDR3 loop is CASSRQGLQGPGELFF. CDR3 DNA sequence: TGTGCCAGCAGCAGACAGGGACTTCAGGGCCCCGGGGAGCTGTTTTTT.

CDR3 amino acids: CASSSWDSAYEQYF. DNA for the CDR3: TGTGCCAGCAGTTCCTGGGACTCCGCCTACGAGCAGTACTTC. This sequence joins TRBV27 and TRBJ2-7; a possible D gene is TRBD2 (6 bases). Trimming pared 4 bases from V and 2 bases from J, leaving 12 bases between. The CDR3 is 14 residues long. Looked up from germline, CDR1 is MNHEY and CDR2 is SMNVEV (reference sequence).

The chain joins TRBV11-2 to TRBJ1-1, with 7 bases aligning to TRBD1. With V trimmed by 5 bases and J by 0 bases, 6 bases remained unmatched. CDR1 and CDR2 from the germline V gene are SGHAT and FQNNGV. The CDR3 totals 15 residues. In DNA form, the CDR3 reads TGTGCCAGCAGCCTCTCGACAGGGTTGAACACTGAAGCTTTCTTT. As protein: CASSLSTGLNTEAFF.